This T cell receptor beta chain was recorded in a study of T cell responses to AZD1222 COVID-19 vaccine. Overall study results and limits: Every sample of the repertoires postdated the peak T cell response.

The V gene's germline CDR1 is PRHDT and CDR2 FYEKMQ (reference sequence). The CDR3 covers 15 residues. V lost 4 bases and J lost 0, with 12 bases in between. Assay used: immunoSEQ multiplex PCR; TCRdb lists only in-frame clones, some missing. Here the sample spans almost 70,000 clones, around four fifths being singletons. In regard to this clone: Its matching antigen is unknown.

The chain joins TRBV13 to TRBJ1-1; D unclear. This sequence originates from an adult who received the AZD1222 COVID-19 vaccine. The sequencing used peripheral blood, collected 28 days after the second AZD1222 dose. In DNA, the CDR3 is TGTGCCAGCAGCTCCCCACCGGGGTTGAACACTGAAGCTTTCTTT. It yields the protein CASSSPPGLNTEAFF.